This TCR beta chain was sequenced for a study of shared clonotypes between healthy human individuals. A roughly 220 ng quantity of DNA, roughly 30,000 T cell genomes, went into the sorted-subset replicate PCRs. The method was immunoSEQ multiplex PCR; TCRdb's version includes in-frame clones alone and lacks a portion of them. The sample lists some 2.1 million clones; 85% to 95% were seen once. Germline CDR1 and CDR2: MDHEN and SYDVKM. Trimming removed 11 bases from V and 2 bases from J, with 12 bases in between. The CDR3 is 13 residues long. What was sequenced was naive CD4+ T cells sorted from blood. Subset reported: CD45RA+ positively selected. This receptor was identified in a man aged 18 to 35 in good health. V is TRBV28 and J is TRBJ2-2; the D gene could be TRBD1 or TRBD2 (5 bases each). The CDR3 nucleotides are TGTGCCTTCGGGGCCGTTAACACCGGGGAGCTGTTTTTT. The encoded protein is CAFGAVNTGELFF.